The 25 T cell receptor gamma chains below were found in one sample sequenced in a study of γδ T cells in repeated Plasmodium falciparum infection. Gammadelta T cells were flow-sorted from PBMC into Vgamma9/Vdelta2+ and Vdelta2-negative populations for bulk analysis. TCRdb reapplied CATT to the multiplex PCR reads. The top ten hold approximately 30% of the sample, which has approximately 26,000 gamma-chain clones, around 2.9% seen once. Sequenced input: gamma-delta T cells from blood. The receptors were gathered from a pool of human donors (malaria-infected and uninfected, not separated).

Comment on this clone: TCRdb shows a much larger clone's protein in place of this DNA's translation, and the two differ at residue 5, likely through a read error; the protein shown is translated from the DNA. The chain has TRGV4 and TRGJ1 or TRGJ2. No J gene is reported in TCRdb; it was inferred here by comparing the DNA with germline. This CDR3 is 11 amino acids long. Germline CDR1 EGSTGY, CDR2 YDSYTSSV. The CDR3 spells CATWNGYKKLF. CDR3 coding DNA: TGTGCCACCTGGAATGGGTATAAGAAACTCTTT.

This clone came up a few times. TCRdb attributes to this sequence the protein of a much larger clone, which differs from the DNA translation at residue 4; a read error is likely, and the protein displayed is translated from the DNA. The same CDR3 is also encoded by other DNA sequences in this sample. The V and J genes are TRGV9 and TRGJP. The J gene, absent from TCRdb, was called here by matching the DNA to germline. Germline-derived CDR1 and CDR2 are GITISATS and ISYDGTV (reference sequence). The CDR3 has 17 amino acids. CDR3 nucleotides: TGTGCCTTGCGGGACCATGATCAAGAGTTGGGCAAAAAAATCAAGGTATTT. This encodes CALRDHDQELGKKIKVF.

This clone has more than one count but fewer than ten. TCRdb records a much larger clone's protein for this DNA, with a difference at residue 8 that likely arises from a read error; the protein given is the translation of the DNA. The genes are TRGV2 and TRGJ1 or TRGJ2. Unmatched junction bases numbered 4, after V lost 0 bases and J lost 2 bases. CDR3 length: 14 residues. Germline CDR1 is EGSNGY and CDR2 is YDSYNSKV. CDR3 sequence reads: CATWDGQDYYKKLF. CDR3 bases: TGTGCCACCTGGGACGGGCAAGATTATTATAAGAAACTCTTT.

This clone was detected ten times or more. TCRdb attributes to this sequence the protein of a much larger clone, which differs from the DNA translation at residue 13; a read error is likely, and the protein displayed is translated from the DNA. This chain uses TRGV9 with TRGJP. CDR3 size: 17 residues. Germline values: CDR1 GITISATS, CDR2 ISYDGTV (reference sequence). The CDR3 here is CALWEVTGELGKEIKVF. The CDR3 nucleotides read TGTGCCTTGTGGGAGGTGACTGGTGAGTTGGGCAAAGAAATCAAGGTATTT.

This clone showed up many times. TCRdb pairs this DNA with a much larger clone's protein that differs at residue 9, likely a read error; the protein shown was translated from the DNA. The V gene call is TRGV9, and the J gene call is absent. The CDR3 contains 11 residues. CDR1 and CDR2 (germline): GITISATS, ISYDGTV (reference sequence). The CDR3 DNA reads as TGTGCCTTGTGGGAGGGTCGGATCAGGACGTTT. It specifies CALWEGRIRTF.

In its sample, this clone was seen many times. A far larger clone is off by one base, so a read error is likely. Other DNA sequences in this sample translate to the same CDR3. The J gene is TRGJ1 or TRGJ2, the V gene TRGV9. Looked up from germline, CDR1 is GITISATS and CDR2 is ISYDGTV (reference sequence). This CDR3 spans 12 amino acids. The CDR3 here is CALWEVQGDKLF. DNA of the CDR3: TGTGCTTTGTGGGAGGTGCAGGGTGATAAGCTCTTT.

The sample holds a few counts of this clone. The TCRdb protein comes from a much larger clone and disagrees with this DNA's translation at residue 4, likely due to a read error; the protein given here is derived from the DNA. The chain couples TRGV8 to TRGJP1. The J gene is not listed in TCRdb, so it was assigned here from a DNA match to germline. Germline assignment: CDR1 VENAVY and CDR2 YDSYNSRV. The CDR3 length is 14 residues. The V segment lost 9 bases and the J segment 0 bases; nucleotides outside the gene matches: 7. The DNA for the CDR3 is TGTGCCACCCGGGCTTATACCACTGGTTGGTTCAAGATATTT. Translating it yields CATRAYTTGWFKIF.

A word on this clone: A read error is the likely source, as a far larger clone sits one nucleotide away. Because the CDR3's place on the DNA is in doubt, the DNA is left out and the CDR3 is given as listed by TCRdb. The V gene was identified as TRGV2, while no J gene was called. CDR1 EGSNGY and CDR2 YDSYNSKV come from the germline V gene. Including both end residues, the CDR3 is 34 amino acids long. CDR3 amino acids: CATWDGRGRIIIRSSLAVEQHLLSQVSIGRIQHF.

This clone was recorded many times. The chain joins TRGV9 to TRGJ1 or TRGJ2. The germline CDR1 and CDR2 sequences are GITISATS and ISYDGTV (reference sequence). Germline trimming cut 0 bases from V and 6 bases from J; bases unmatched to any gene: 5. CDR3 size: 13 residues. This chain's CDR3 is CALWEVQSYKKLF. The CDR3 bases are TGTGCCTTGTGGGAGGTGCAGAGTTATAAGAAACTCTTT.

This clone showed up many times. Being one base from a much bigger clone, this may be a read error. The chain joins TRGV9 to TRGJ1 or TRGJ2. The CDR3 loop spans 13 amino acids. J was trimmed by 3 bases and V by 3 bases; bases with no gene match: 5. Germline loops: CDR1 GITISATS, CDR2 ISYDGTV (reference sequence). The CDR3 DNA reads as TGTGCCTTGTGGGAGTCTTTTTATTATAAGAAACTCTTT. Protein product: CALWESFYYKKLF.

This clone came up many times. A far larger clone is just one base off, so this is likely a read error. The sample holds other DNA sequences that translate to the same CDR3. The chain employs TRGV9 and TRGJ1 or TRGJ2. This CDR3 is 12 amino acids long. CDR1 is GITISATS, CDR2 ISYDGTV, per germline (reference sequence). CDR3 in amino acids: CALWEDYYKKLF. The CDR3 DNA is TGTGCCTTGTGGGAGGACTATTATAAAAAACTCTTT.

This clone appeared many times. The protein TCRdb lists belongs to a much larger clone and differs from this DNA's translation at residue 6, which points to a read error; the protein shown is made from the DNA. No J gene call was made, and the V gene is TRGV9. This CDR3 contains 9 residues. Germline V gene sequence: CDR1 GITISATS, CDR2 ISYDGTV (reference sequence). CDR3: CALWEPWLF. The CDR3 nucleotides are TGTGCCTTGTGGGAGCCGTGGCTCTTT.

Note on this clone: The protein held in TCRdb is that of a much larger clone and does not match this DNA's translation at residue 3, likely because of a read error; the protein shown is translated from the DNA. Written as DNA, the CDR3 is TGTGCCGCCTGGGATGAGACCCGTTATTATAAGAAACTCTTT. It codes for CAAWDETRYYKKLF. The chain employs TRGV4 and TRGJ1 or TRGJ2. TCRdb offers no J gene call, so here the DNA was matched to germline to obtain one. From germline, CDR1 is EGSTGY and CDR2 YDSYTSSV. The CDR3 length is 14 residues.

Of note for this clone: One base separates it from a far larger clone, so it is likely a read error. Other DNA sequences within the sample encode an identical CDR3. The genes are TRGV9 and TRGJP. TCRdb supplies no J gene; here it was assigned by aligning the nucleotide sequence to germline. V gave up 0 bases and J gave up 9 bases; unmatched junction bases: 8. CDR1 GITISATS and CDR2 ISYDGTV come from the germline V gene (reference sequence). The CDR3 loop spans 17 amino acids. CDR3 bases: TGTGCCTTGTGGGAGGTGCTGTTCTTGTTGGGCAAAAAAATCAAGGTATTT. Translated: CALWEVLFLLGKKIKVF.

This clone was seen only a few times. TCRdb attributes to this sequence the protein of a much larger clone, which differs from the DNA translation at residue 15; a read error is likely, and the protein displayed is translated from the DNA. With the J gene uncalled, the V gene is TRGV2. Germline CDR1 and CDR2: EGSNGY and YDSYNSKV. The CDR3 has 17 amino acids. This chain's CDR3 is CATWDGPCKLDYYKNLF. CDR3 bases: TGTGCCACCTGGGACGGGCCATGCAAGTTGGATTATTATAAGAATCTCTTT.

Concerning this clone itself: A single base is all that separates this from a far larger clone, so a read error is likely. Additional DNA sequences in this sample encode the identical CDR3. Here the CDR3 DNA reads TGTGCCTTGTGGGAGCCCCGCAATTATTACAAGAAACTCTTT. Translated, it gives CALWEPRNYYKKLF. The V gene is TRGV9, the J gene TRGJ1 or TRGJ2. No J segment appears in TCRdb, so it was assigned here by matching the sequence to germline. The CDR3 contains 14 residues. The germline gives CDR1 GITISATS, CDR2 ISYDGTV (reference sequence).

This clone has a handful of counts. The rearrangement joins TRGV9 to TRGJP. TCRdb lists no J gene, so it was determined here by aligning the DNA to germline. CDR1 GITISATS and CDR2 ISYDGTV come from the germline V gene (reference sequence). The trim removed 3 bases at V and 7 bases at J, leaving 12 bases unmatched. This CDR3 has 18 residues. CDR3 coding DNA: TGTGCCTTGTGGGAGCCCCCCTCCAAGGAGTTGGGCAAAAAAATCAAGGTATTT. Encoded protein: CALWEPPSKELGKKIKVF.

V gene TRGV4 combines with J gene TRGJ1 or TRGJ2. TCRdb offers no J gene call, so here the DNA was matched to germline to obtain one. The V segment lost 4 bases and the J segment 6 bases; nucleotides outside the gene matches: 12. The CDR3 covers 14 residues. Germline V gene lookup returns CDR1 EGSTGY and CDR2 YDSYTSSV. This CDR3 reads CATWDPPLTYKKLF. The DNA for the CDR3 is TGTGCCACCTGGGACCCTCCTCTAACTTATAAGAAACTCTTT.

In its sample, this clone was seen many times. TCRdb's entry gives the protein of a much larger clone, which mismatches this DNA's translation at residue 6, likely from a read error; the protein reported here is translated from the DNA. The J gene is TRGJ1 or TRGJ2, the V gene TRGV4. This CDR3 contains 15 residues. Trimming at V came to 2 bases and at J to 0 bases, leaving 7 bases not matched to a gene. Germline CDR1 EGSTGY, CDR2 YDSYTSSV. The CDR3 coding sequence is TGTGCCACCTGGGATGAGCCTTTGAATTATTATAAGAAACTCTTT. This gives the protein CATWDEPLNYYKKLF.

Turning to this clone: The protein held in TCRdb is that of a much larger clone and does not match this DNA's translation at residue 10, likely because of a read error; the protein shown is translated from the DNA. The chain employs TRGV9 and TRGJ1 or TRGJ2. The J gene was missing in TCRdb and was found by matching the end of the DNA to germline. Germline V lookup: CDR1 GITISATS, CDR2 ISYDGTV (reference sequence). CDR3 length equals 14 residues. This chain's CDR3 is CALWESLLYCKKLF. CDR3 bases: TGTGCCTTGTGGGAGTCACTACTTTATTGTAAGAAACTCTTT.

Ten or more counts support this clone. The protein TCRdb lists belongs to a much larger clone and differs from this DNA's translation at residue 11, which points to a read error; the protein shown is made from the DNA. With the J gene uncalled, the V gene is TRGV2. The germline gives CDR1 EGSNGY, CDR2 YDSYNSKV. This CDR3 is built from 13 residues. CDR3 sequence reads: CATWDGKGDKRLF. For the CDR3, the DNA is TGTGCCACCTGGGACGGGAAGGGCGATAAGAGACTCTTT.

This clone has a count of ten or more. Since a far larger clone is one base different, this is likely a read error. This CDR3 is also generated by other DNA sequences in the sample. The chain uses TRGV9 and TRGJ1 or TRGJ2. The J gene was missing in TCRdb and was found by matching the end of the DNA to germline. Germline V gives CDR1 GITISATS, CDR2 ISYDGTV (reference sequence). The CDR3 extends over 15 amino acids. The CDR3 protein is CALWESPEVYYKKLF. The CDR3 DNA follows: TGTGCCCTGTGGGAGTCCCCGGAGGTTTATTATAAGAAACTCTTT.

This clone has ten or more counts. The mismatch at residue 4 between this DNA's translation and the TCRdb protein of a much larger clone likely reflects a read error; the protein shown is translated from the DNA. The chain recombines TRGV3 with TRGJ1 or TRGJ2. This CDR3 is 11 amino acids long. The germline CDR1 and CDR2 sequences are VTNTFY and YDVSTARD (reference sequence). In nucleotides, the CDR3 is TGTGCCACCCGGGACAGGCGTTGCAAACTCTTT. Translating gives CATRDRRCKLF.

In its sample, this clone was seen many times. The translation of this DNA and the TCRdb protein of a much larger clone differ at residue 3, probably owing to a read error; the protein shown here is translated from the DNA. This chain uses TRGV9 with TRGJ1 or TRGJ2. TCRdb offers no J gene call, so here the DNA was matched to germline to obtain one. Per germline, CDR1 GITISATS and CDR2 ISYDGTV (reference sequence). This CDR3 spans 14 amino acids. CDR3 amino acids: CAMWEVPKYYKKLF. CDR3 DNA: TGTGCCATGTGGGAGGTCCCTAAGTATTATAAGAAACTCTTT.

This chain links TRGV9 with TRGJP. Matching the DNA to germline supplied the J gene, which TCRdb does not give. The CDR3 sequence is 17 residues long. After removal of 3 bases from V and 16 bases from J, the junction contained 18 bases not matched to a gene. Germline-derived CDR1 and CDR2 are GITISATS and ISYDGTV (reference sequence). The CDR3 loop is CALWERQELGKKKIKVF. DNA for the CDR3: TGTGCCTTGTGGGAGCGCCAAGAGTTGGGCAAAAAAAAAATCAAGGTATTT.